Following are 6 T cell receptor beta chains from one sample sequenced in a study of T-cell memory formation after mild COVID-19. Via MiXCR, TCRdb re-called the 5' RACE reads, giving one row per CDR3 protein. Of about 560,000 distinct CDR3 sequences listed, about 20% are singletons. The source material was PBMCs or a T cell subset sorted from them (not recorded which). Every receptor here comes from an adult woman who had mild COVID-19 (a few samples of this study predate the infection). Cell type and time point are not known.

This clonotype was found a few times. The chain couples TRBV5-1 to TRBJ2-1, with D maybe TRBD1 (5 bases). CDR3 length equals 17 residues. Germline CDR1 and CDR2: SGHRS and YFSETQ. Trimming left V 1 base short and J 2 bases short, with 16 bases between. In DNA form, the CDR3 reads TGCGCCAGCAGCTTGTACGCGAACTCCAGGGCCTACAATGAGCAGTTCTTC. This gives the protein CASSLYANSRAYNEQFF.

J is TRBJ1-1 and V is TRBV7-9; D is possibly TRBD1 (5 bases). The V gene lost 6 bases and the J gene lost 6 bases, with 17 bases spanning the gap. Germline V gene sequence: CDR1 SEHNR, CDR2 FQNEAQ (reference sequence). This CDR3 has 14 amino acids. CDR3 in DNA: TGTGCCAGCAGTCCCCGTTGGGGGAAGGCTGAAGCTTTCTTT. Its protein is CASSPRWGKAEAFF.

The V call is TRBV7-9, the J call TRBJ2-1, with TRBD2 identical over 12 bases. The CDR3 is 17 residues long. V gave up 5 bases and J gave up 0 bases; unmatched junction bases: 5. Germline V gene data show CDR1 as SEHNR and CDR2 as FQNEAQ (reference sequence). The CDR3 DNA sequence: TGTGCCAGCAGCCAACTAGCGGGGGGACGCTCCTACAATGAGCAGTTCTTC. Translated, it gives CASSQLAGGRSYNEQFF.

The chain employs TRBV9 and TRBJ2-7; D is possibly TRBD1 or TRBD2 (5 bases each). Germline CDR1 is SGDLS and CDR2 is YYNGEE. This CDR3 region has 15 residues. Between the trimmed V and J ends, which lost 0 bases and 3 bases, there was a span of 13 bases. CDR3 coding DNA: TGTGCCAGCAGCGTAGGTCTGGGGGTAAGCTACGAGCAGTACTTC. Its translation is CASSVGLGVSYEQYF.

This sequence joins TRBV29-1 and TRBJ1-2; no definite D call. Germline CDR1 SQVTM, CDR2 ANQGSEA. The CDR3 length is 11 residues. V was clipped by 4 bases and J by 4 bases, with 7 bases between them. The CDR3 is CSVGEPYGYTF. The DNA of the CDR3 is TGCAGCGTTGGCGAGCCCTATGGCTACACCTTC. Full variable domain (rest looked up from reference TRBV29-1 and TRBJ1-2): SAVISQKPSRDICQRGTSLTIQCQVDSQVTMMFWYRQQPGQSLTLIATANQGSEATYESGFVIDKFPISRPNLTFSTLTVSNMSPEDSSIYLCSVGEPYGYTFGSGTRLTVV.

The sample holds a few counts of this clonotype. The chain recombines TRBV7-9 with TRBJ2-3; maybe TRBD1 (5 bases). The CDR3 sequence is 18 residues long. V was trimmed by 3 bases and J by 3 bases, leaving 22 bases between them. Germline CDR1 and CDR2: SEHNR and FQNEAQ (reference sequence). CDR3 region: CASSLGVWGLWITDTQYF. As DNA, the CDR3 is TGTGCCAGCAGCTTGGGTGTTTGGGGCCTATGGATAACAGATACGCAGTATTTT.